This passage covers 9 T cell receptor beta chains from one sample sequenced in a study of radiotherapy plus CTLA-4 blockade in lung cancer. Using immunoSEQ multiplex PCR, the repertoire was profiled, and TCRdb retains in-frame clones only, with some absent. The sample yields some 30,000 clones, 70% to 80% seen once. Specimen: peripheral blood, collected from a patient treated with radiotherapy plus ipilimumab. The origin of the receptors is a human donor with non-small cell lung cancer that progressed on radiotherapy plus ipilimumab.

The V call is TRBV11-2, the J call TRBJ2-7; D may be TRBD1 (5 bases). Germline CDR1 reads SGHAT; CDR2 reads FQNNGV. The V and J ends lost 2 bases and 4 bases respectively, with 6 bases between them. The CDR3 runs 12 residues. DNA for the CDR3: TGTGCCAGCAGCTTAACAGGATACGAGCAGTACTTC. Its protein is CASSLTGYEQYF.

The chain joins TRBV5-7 to TRBJ2-5, with no clear D. TRBV5-7 is noted as an ORF with a role that remains uncertain. Trimming pared 1 base from V and 2 bases from J, leaving 12 bases between. The CDR3 contains 15 residues. CDR3 bases: TGTGCCAGCAGCTTGAGGCGGACCGGACAAGAGACCCAGTACTTC. Its protein is CASSLRRTGQETQYF.

The V and J genes are TRBV5-5 and TRBJ1-5; D is unresolved. V lost 4 bases, J lost 0 bases, and 8 bases lay in between. This CDR3 spans 14 amino acids. Germline V CDR1 and CDR2: SGHKS, YYEKEE (reference sequence). The CDR3, as DNA: TGTGCCAGCAGCCAAGGGTATAGCAATCAGCCCCAGCATTTT. Translating it yields CASSQGYSNQPQHF.

This clone is deemed medium-sized. The chain employs TRBV6-1 and TRBJ2-7; 9 bases are a match to TRBD2. The CDR3 loop spans 15 amino acids. Germline CDR1 and CDR2: MNHNS and SASEGT. V shed 0 bases, J shed 0 bases, and the junction held 0 bases outside the gene matches. The CDR3 region has the DNA TGTGCCAGCAGTGAAGCTAGCGGGGGCTCCTACGAGCAGTACTTC. Translation gives CASSEASGGSYEQYF.

This chain joins TRBV5-4 and TRBJ2-5; D possibly corresponds to TRBD2 (5 bases). The germline V gene has CDR1 SGHNT and CDR2 YYREEE (reference sequence). This CDR3 comprises 16 residues. V was cut by 5 bases and J by 1 base, with 18 bases left in between. The CDR3 DNA reads TGTGCCAGCAGTATGCCGCCCAGCGGAGGCCAAGAGACCCAGTACTTC. Its translation is CASSMPPSGGQETQYF. Filled out from reference TRBV5-4 and TRBJ2-5, the complete variable domain reads ETGVTQSPTHLIKTRGQQVTLRCSSQSGHNTVSWYQQALGQGPQFIFQYYREEENGRGNFPPRFSGLQFPNYSSELNVNALELDDSALYLCASSMPPSGGQETQYFGPGTRLLVL.

The chain couples TRBV6-5 to TRBJ1-5, with D possibly matching TRBD1 (5 bases). The CDR3 loop spans 14 amino acids. CDR1 and CDR2 from the germline V gene are MNHEY and SVGAGI. With 4 bases removed from V and 5 bases from J, the gap between germline ends came to 12 bases. CDR3 bases: TGTGCCAGCAGTTCCCTTGGGGGTTATCAGCCCCAGCATTTT. This sequence encodes CASSSLGGYQPQHF.

The CDR3 DNA reads as TGTGCCAGCAGCTTAGGACAGTTGCCCGGGGAGCTGTTTTTT. Translating it yields CASSLGQLPGELFF. The V and J genes are TRBV7-8 and TRBJ2-2, with D perhaps TRBD1 (5 bases). V was cut by 1 base and J by 6 bases, with 9 bases left in between. This CDR3 contains 14 residues. Germline V gives CDR1 SGHVS, CDR2 FQNEAQ. Variable domain in full (rest from reference TRBV7-8 and TRBJ2-2): GAGVSQSPRYKVAKRGQDVALRCDPISGHVSLFWYQQALGQGPEFLTYFQNEAQLDKSGLPSDRFFAERPEGSVSTLKIQRTQQEDSAVYLCASSLGQLPGELFFGEGSRLTVL.

The chain links TRBV6-1 to TRBJ1-1, with D unclear. The CDR3 covers 15 residues. Trimming pared 2 bases from V and 5 bases from J, leaving 15 bases between. Germline V gives CDR1 MNHNS, CDR2 SASEGT. CDR3 residues: CASSERFEAPTEAFF. The CDR3 DNA is TGTGCCAGCAGTGAAAGGTTCGAGGCCCCGACTGAAGCTTTCTTT.

This chain uses TRBV7-8 with TRBJ1-5; no clear D. The CDR3 runs to 15 residues. CDR1 and CDR2 from the germline V gene are SGHVS and FQNEAQ. V lost 5 bases, J lost 7 bases, and 18 bases lay in between. The CDR3 sequence: CASSLGGFPSQPQHF. The CDR3 coding sequence is TGTGCCAGCAGCCTGGGAGGCTTCCCCAGCCAGCCCCAGCATTTT.